The 18 T cell receptor beta chains below were found in one sample sequenced in a study of CD8 T cells in ankylosing spondylitis. TCRdb independently ran MiXCR on the 5' RACE reads; one entry per CDR3 protein. The sample records some 250,000 distinct CDR3 sequences, roughly 10% being singletons. Material for sequencing was blood, either unsorted or a sorted T cell fraction (not recorded which). These receptor sequences come from a male donor with ankylosing spondylitis or in good health (not recorded which).

The chain has TRBV20-1 and TRBJ1-4, with D tentatively TRBD1 (6 bases). Looked up from germline, CDR1 is DFQATT and CDR2 is SNEGSKA (reference sequence). The CDR3 has 17 residues. V dropped 3 bases and J dropped 0 bases, with 17 bases sitting between them. This chain's CDR3 is CSARGGRQASTNEKLFF. CDR3 sequence (DNA): TGCAGTGCTAGGGGGGGCCGACAGGCATCAACTAATGAAAAACTGTTTTTT.

Many counts were recorded for this clonotype. The chain links TRBV12-3 or TRBV12-4 to TRBJ1-5; D is unclear. Trimming stripped 8 bases from V and 2 bases from J, with 10 bases between. The CDR3 is 13 residues long. This CDR3 is CASRSLGNQPQHF. In DNA, the CDR3 is TGTGCCAGCCGGTCTCTAGGCAATCAGCCCCAGCATTTT.

This clonotype was recorded many times. The chain has TRBV20-1 and TRBJ2-7; D might be TRBD2 (7 bases). The CDR3 runs to 14 residues. V dropped 5 bases and J dropped 2 bases, with 16 bases sitting between them. Germline V gives CDR1 DFQATT, CDR2 SNEGSKA (reference sequence). CDR3 loop: CSAQTSGGTYEQYF. CDR3 sequence (DNA): TGCAGTGCTCAGACATCGGGGGGCACCTACGAGCAGTACTTC.

For this clonotype: A much larger clone is a single base away; this may be a read error. This chain links TRBV3-1 with TRBJ1-1; D uncertain. CDR3 size: 13 residues. In germline, CDR1 is LGHDT, CDR2 YNNKEL (reference sequence). DNA of the CDR3: TGTGCCAGCAACCAAGATAGTGTCACTGAAGCTTTCTTT. Its translation: CASNQDSVTEAFF.

This clonotype appeared many times. The chain combines TRBV7-2 with TRBJ2-7; 11 nucleotides line up with TRBD2. CDR1 and CDR2 from the germline V gene are SGHTA and FQGNSA. Trimming removed 6 bases from V and 5 bases from J; junction bases left unmatched: 9. CDR3 length: 15 amino acids. In DNA form, the CDR3 reads TGTGCCAGCAGATCACTAGCGGGAGATGTCAACGAGCAGTACTTC. Translating gives CASRSLAGDVNEQYF.

This clonotype was recorded many times. V gene TRBV3-1 combines with J gene TRBJ1-1; D may be TRBD1 (5 bases). The CDR3 consists of 14 residues. Trimming shortened V by 1 base and J by 5 bases, and 11 bases separated the two germline ends. In germline, CDR1 is LGHDT, CDR2 YNNKEL (reference sequence). This chain's CDR3 is CASSQAQGGTEAFF. The CDR3 bases are TGTGCCAGCAGCCAAGCCCAGGGTGGGACTGAAGCTTTCTTT.

The chain recombines TRBV5-1 with TRBJ1-1; D remains unclear. Per the germline V gene, CDR1 is SGHRS and CDR2 is YFSETQ. Trimming removed 0 bases from V and 1 base from J, with 7 bases in between. This CDR3 comprises 14 residues. The CDR3 loop is CASSLVDSNTEAFF. The CDR3 nucleotides read TGCGCCAGCAGCTTGGTAGATTCGAACACTGAAGCTTTCTTT.

This clonotype was recorded at least ten times. The gene calls are TRBV12-3 or TRBV12-4 and TRBJ2-7; perhaps TRBD1 as D (6 bases). The CDR3 totals 12 residues. Trimming pared 6 bases from V and 5 bases from J, leaving 11 bases between. The CDR3 sequence is CASSSNRDEQYF. Written as DNA, the CDR3 is TGTGCCAGCAGCAGCAACAGGGACGAGCAGTACTTC.

This clonotype was detected many times. This chain joins TRBV28 and TRBJ1-4; D may be TRBD1 (6 bases). The CDR3 spans 16 residues. CDR1 and CDR2 (germline): MDHEN, SYDVKM. Trimming cost V 4 bases and J 0 bases, with 12 bases left between them. The CDR3 protein is CASSYRTDATNEKLFF. The CDR3 DNA sequence: TGTGCCAGCAGTTACCGGACAGATGCAACTAATGAAAAACTGTTTTTT.

The chain combines TRBV6-5 with TRBJ1-2; a weak D match, TRBD1 (5 bases). Trimming removed 0 bases at V and 4 bases at J, with 12 bases between. The CDR3 is made up of 15 amino acids. The germline gives CDR1 MNHEY, CDR2 SVGAGI. The CDR3 spells CASSYSGLFLYGYTF. The CDR3 DNA reads TGTGCCAGCAGTTACTCGGGGCTCTTTCTCTATGGCTACACCTTC.

The rearrangement uses TRBV29-1 and TRBJ2-7; 13 bases map to TRBD2. The trim removed 6 bases at V and 4 bases at J, leaving 3 bases unmatched. Germline CDR1 reads SQVTM; CDR2 reads ANQGSEA. This CDR3 region has 13 residues. The CDR3 is CSVGTSGIYEQYF. CDR3 sequence (DNA): TGCAGCGTAGGGACTAGCGGGATATACGAGCAGTACTTC.

The chain couples TRBV5-5 to TRBJ2-3; possible D gene TRBD2, 5 bases. V was trimmed by 4 bases and J by 2 bases, leaving 14 bases between them. The CDR3 contains 15 residues. Germline CDR1 is SGHKS and CDR2 is YYEKEE (reference sequence). CDR3 protein: CASSPNVLATDTQYF. In DNA, the CDR3 is TGTGCCAGCAGCCCTAATGTTCTAGCCACAGATACGCAGTATTTT.

The chain uses TRBV5-5 and TRBJ2-1; TRBD2 is a possible D gene (5 bases). Germline assignment: CDR1 SGHKS and CDR2 YYEKEE (reference sequence). Trimming removed 0 bases at V and 9 bases at J, with 10 bases between. This CDR3 comprises 13 residues. The CDR3 reads CASSLGAVSEQFF. The CDR3 DNA sequence: TGTGCCAGCAGCTTGGGAGCGGTCAGTGAGCAGTTCTTC.

The chain has TRBV6-5 and TRBJ2-7; possible D gene TRBD1, 5 bases. The V gene lost 6 bases and the J gene lost 0 bases, with 9 bases spanning the gap. The CDR3 is 13 residues long. CDR1 and CDR2 from the germline V gene are MNHEY and SVGAGI. CDR3 protein: CASSLQGSYEQYF. Here the CDR3 DNA reads TGTGCCAGCAGCCTTCAGGGCTCCTACGAGCAGTACTTC.

At least ten counts were recorded for this clonotype. V gene TRBV6-6 combines with J gene TRBJ1-1; no reliable D call. V lost 2 bases to trimming and J lost 4 bases, with 8 bases between them. Germline CDR1 is MNHNY and CDR2 is SVGAGI (reference sequence). This CDR3 is built from 13 residues. CDR3 coding DNA: TGTGCCAGCAGTTACGTGGGAGGCACTGAAGCTTTCTTT. It yields the protein CASSYVGGTEAFF.

The genes are TRBV29-1 and TRBJ2-4; tentative D call: TRBD1 (5 bases). Germline V gives CDR1 SQVTM, CDR2 ANQGSEA. The CDR3 totals 14 residues. Deletions cut 1 base from V and 8 bases from J, with 15 bases between. As DNA, the CDR3 is TGCAGCGTTGAAGGGGGCCTGGGGCTGGACATTCAGTACTTC. This gives the protein CSVEGGLGLDIQYF. The full variable domain, its missing parts supplied by reference TRBV29-1 and TRBJ2-4, is SAVISQKPSRDICQRGTSLTIQCQVDSQVTMMFWYRQQPGQSLTLIATANQGSEATYESGFVIDKFPISRPNLTFSTLTVSNMSPEDSSIYLCSVEGGLGLDIQYFGAGTRLSVL.

This clonotype was recorded at least ten times. This chain connects TRBV11-2 to TRBJ2-1; 8 bases match TRBD2. The J segment lost 8 bases and the V segment lost 4 bases, leaving 13 bases of the junction unmatched. Germline CDR1 SGHAT, CDR2 FQNNGV. CDR3 size: 16 residues. CDR3 sequence (DNA): TGTGCCAGCAGCTCCAACCCCGGGGGGGTGGTGGATGAGCAGTTCTTC. The encoded protein is CASSSNPGGVVDEQFF.

This clonotype was seen ten or more times. The chain carries TRBV7-6 and TRBJ1-2, with D hard to call. V was clipped by 4 bases and J by 4 bases, with 7 bases between them. Germline loops: CDR1 SGHVS, CDR2 FNYEAQ. This CDR3 spans 12 amino acids. The CDR3 DNA follows: TGTGCCAGCAGCTCCCCGGGCTATGGCTACACCTTC. Encoded protein: CASSSPGYGYTF.